This T cell receptor (beta chain) was captured in a study of glioma-infiltrating T cells. Study in general: Sequencing aimed for about 4- to 10-fold coverage of approximately 990,000 peripheral T cells. Study results and caveats: Only very few CDR3 sequences appeared in both tissue and blood. Gliomas, especially low-grade, showed above-expected tissue-blood divergence; non-neoplastic patients showed below.

Using RNA template, CDR3s of TCR alpha and beta were amplified with iRepertoire arm-PCR. TCRdb itself ran the multiplex PCR reads through MiXCR, one entry per CDR3 protein. The repertoire holds fewer than 500,000 distinct CDR3 sequences, about 40% seen once, with approximately 12% in the top ten. In its sample, this clonotype was seen many times. Antigen unknown. The sequencing sample was made of glioma tissue, nonneoplastic brain tissue, or PBMCs (not recorded which). The origin of this receptor is a human donor with low-grade glioma or glioblastoma, undergoing nonglioma brain surgery, or in good health (not recorded which).

The CDR3 sequence: CASSSPLSGRRTDTQYF. DNA for the CDR3: TGTGCCAGCAGTTCCCCCCTCAGCGGGAGAAGGACAGATACGCAGTATTTT. The V gene is TRBV27, the J gene TRBJ2-3, with TRBD2 matching 8 bases. CDR3 length: 17 amino acids. Trimming removed 4 bases from V and 3 bases from J; junction bases left unmatched: 12. CDR1 MNHEY and CDR2 SMNVEV come from the germline V gene (reference sequence).